The 10 T cell receptor beta chains below come from one sample, sequenced in a study of OX40 agonist ivuxolimab in advanced cancers. The method was immunoSEQ multiplex PCR; TCRdb's version includes in-frame clones alone and lacks a portion of them. Of some 97,000 clones detected, approximately 89% appear once; the ten largest clones hold about 0.49%. The sequenced sample was CD4+ or CD8+ T cells sorted from blood, obtained in a trial of the OX40 agonist ivuxolimab. These receptors were collected from an adult with an advanced solid tumor such as melanoma, head and neck, liver or kidney cancer.

The chain links TRBV13 to TRBJ2-5; a weak D match, TRBD1 (6 bases). V lost 3 bases, J lost 11 bases, and 16 bases lay in between. The CDR3 has 13 residues. Looked up from germline, CDR1 is PRHDT and CDR2 is FYEKMQ (reference sequence). CDR3 bases: TGTGCCAGCAGCTTTCCGAACAGGGCAGAGCAGTACTTC. Protein: CASSFPNRAEQYF.

V usage is TRBV30 and J usage is TRBJ2-1; D remains unclear. The CDR3 spans 13 residues. The V end was cut by 2 bases, the J end by 0 bases, with 5 bases between. CDR1 and CDR2 from the germline V gene are GTSNPN and SVGIG (reference sequence). The CDR3 nucleotides are TGTGCCTGGAGTAAAAGCTCCTACAATGAGCAGTTCTTC. It is translated as CAWSKSSYNEQFF.

V gene TRBV4-1 combines with J gene TRBJ1-4; D remains ambiguous. Trimming removed 2 bases from V and 7 bases from J, with 14 bases in between. The CDR3 has 15 amino acids. Germline V CDR1 and CDR2: MGHRA, YSYEKL. The CDR3 DNA follows: TGCGCCAGCAGCCAATCAGGAGGAGCTGGTGAAAAACTGTTTTTT. This encodes CASSQSGGAGEKLFF.

The rearrangement joins TRBV28 to TRBJ1-2; 8 bases fit TRBD1. V gave up 5 bases and J gave up 7 bases; unmatched junction bases: 9. Germline V lookup: CDR1 MDHEN, CDR2 SYDVKM. This CDR3 has 14 residues. The DNA for the CDR3 is TGTGCCAGCAGTCGGACAGGGAGTAAAAGTGGCTACACCTTC. Its translation is CASSRTGSKSGYTF.

V gene TRBV5-1 combines with J gene TRBJ2-1; D may be TRBD2 (5 bases). Germline loops: CDR1 SGHRS, CDR2 YFSETQ. V gave up 0 bases and J gave up 9 bases, with 10 bases separating them. CDR3 size: 13 residues. The CDR3 coding sequence is TGCGCCAGCAGCTTGGACTTAGGGAGTGAGCAGTTCTTC. Protein product: CASSLDLGSEQFF.

V gene TRBV6-5 combines with J gene TRBJ2-2; D not resolved. Per the germline V gene, CDR1 is MNHEY and CDR2 is SVGAGI. V was clipped by 0 bases and J by 5 bases, with 4 bases between them. This CDR3 is 13 amino acids long. CDR3 DNA: TGTGCCAGCAGTTACTCGGGTACCGGGGAGCTGTTTTTT. Translated: CASSYSGTGELFF.

Notes on this clone: It is unclear where the CDR3 begins or ends on the DNA, so no DNA is shown, and the CDR3 is as TCRdb lists it. V usage is TRBV7-2 and J usage is TRBJ1-2; the table's D call, TRBD1, has no DNA check behind it. Per the germline V gene, CDR1 is SGHTA and CDR2 is FQGNSA. The CDR3 is 12 amino acids long, termini counted. CDR3 residues: CASSSPVGAGAF.

The CDR3 DNA reads TGTGCCAGCAGCTTAAACGAAAATGCTGGAAACACCATATATTTT. Translation gives CASSLNENAGNTIYF. The V gene is TRBV11-2, the J gene TRBJ1-3; no definite D call. CDR1 SGHAT and CDR2 FQNNGV come from the germline V gene. This CDR3 is 15 amino acids long. Between the trimmed V and J ends, which lost 2 bases and 2 bases, there was a span of 10 bases.

The V gene is TRBV5-4, the J gene TRBJ2-3; weak D call: TRBD2 (6 bases). This CDR3 is built from 15 residues. CDR1 and CDR2 (germline): SGHNT, YYREEE (reference sequence). V shed 0 bases and J shed 6 bases, with 14 bases lying between them. CDR3 sequence (DNA): TGTGCCAGCAGCTTGGCTAGCGCCACGAGGGATACGCAGTATTTT. Translating it yields CASSLASATRDTQYF.

This clone was counted once. The gene calls are TRBV9 and TRBJ2-7; D tentatively reads TRBD1 or TRBD2 (5 bases each). The V and J ends lost 3 bases and 1 base respectively, with 11 bases between them. The CDR3 has 14 residues. From germline, CDR1 is SGDLS and CDR2 YYNGEE. The CDR3 nucleotides read TGTGCCAGCAGCGAGGGGACGGCTTCCTACGAGCAGTACTTC. Amino acid sequence: CASSEGTASYEQYF.